A single sample is the source of the 24 T cell receptor beta chains below, sequenced in a study of blood T cells in healthy people across ages. The authors ran a second PCR of about 7 to 11 cycles using a sample-barcoded 5' primer and a J-beta primer mix. TCRdb re-called the 5' RACE reads through MiXCR, storing one row per CDR3 protein. The data contain approximately 360,000 distinct CDR3 sequences, approximately 51% of them singletons. Sequencing input: blood. Receptors were obtained from a man in his sixties in good health.

V and J are TRBV6-2 or TRBV6-3 and TRBJ2-1; TRBD1 matches at 8 bases. Germline V gene sequence: CDR1 MNHEY, CDR2 SVGEGT. V gave up 5 bases and J gave up 10 bases; unmatched junction bases: 10. This CDR3 comprises 14 residues. The CDR3 loop reads CASSPGQAVQEQFF. Written as DNA, the CDR3 is TGTGCCAGCAGTCCGGGACAGGCTGTTCAGGAGCAGTTCTTC.

The rearrangement uses TRBV9 and TRBJ2-5; D might be TRBD1 (5 bases). The CDR3 loop spans 15 amino acids. Looked up from germline, CDR1 is SGDLS and CDR2 is YYNGEE. Trimming removed 4 bases at V and 4 bases at J, with 17 bases between. CDR3 sequence (DNA): TGTGCCAGCAGCCCAGGTGGGGCCCACGGAGAGACCCAGTACTTC. It translates to CASSPGGAHGETQYF.

This sequence joins TRBV29-1 and TRBJ1-2; 7 positions agree with TRBD1. Unmatched junction bases numbered 5, after V lost 4 bases and J lost 6 bases. CDR1 SQVTM and CDR2 ANQGSEA come from the germline V gene. CDR3 length: 12 amino acids. CDR3 sequence (DNA): TGCAGCGTTGTTGGGCAGGGGGATGGCTACACCTTC. Translated, it gives CSVVGQGDGYTF.

In this sample, this clonotype turned up a few times. The rearrangement links TRBV7-2 to TRBJ1-2, with D unresolved. The CDR3 is 15 amino acids. Germline assignment: CDR1 SGHTA and CDR2 FQGNSA. V shed 0 bases and J shed 6 bases, with 14 bases lying between them. CDR3 nucleotide sequence: TGTGCCAGCAGCTTAGCGCCGACCGTTGGAGATGGCTACACCTTC. This sequence encodes CASSLAPTVGDGYTF.

This chain joins TRBV3-1 and TRBJ2-1, with a possible D match to TRBD2 (6 bases). The CDR3 spans 14 residues. Germline V gives CDR1 LGHDT, CDR2 YNNKEL (reference sequence). Deletions cut 3 bases from V and 5 bases from J, with 11 bases between. CDR3 bases: TGTGCCAGCAGCCATCTAGCGAGGAACAATGAGCAGTTCTTC. This codes for CASSHLARNNEQFF.

V usage is TRBV28 and J usage is TRBJ1-1, with unresolved D. In germline, CDR1 is MDHEN, CDR2 SYDVKM. CDR3 size: 9 residues. The chain's CDR3 is CGANTEAFF. The CDR3 region has the DNA TGTGGGGCGAACACTGAAGCTTTCTTT.

V is TRBV11-2 and J is TRBJ2-1, with D possibly being TRBD2 (6 bases). Germline V gives CDR1 SGHAT, CDR2 FQNNGV. This CDR3 is 17 amino acids long. V was trimmed by 1 base and J by 6 bases, leaving 19 bases between them. The CDR3 DNA is TGTGCCAGCAGCTTAGTCGGTAGGACGGGAGCGGTCAATGAGCAGTTCTTC. As protein: CASSLVGRTGAVNEQFF. Filled out from reference TRBV11-2 and TRBJ2-1, the complete variable domain reads EAGVAQSPRYKIIEKRQSVAFWCNPISGHATLYWYQQILGQGPKLLIQFQNNGVVDDSQLPKDRFSAERLKGVDSTLKIQPAKLEDSAVYLCASSLVGRTGAVNEQFFGPGTRLTVL.

V gene TRBV4-1 combines with J gene TRBJ1-5, with 10 bases matching TRBD1. Trimming removed 4 bases from V and 6 bases from J; junction bases left unmatched: 12. CDR3 length: 17 residues. Germline CDR1 reads MGHRA; CDR2 reads YSYEKL. DNA of the CDR3: TGCGCCAGCAGCCTCGGGGACAGGGGACTGCGCAGTCAGCCCCAGCATTTT. This sequence encodes CASSLGDRGLRSQPQHF.

The sample holds a few counts of this clonotype. The gene calls are TRBV7-3 and TRBJ2-3; 8 bases align to TRBD2. Germline V gives CDR1 SGHTA, CDR2 FQGTGA. V was pared by 7 bases and J by 6 bases, with 9 bases of the junction left unmatched. CDR3 size: 14 residues. This CDR3 is CASKPAGVSDTQYF. The DNA of the CDR3 is TGTGCCAGCAAGCCAGCGGGAGTATCGGATACGCAGTATTTT.

This clonotype has more than one count but fewer than ten. The V and J genes are TRBV20-1 and TRBJ1-1; 7 bases fit TRBD1. The CDR3 is 17 residues long. Trimming removed 3 bases from V and 4 bases from J; junction bases left unmatched: 17. Germline loops: CDR1 DFQATT, CDR2 SNEGSKA (reference sequence). CDR3 protein: CSASKGFQVNRGTEAFF. The DNA for the CDR3 is TGCAGTGCTAGCAAGGGGTTCCAAGTCAACAGGGGCACTGAAGCTTTCTTT.

This clonotype was found a few times. This chain joins TRBV5-1 and TRBJ1-2, with 9 nucleotides matching TRBD1. This CDR3 spans 15 amino acids. V shed 4 bases and J 4 bases; nucleotides not matched to a gene: 8. Germline CDR1 and CDR2: SGHRS and YFSETQ. The CDR3 loop reads CASSRDRASLYGYTF. The CDR3 nucleotides are TGCGCCAGCAGCAGGGACAGGGCTAGTCTCTATGGCTACACCTTC.

V gene TRBV28 combines with J gene TRBJ1-2; unclear D gene. V dropped 1 base and J dropped 0 bases, with 12 bases sitting between them. The germline V gene encodes CDR1 MDHEN and CDR2 SYDVKM. The CDR3 consists of 16 residues. The CDR3 nucleotides are TGTGCCAGCAGTTTATCAGGCCTATCCTCTAACTATGGCTACACCTTC. This encodes CASSLSGLSSNYGYTF.

The V gene is TRBV11-2, the J gene TRBJ2-7, with 8 bases that match TRBD2. CDR1 is SGHAT, CDR2 FQNNGV, per germline. The trim removed 4 bases at V and 7 bases at J, leaving 9 bases unmatched. The length of the CDR3 is 14 residues. The CDR3 sequence is CASSSLGLDPEQYF. The CDR3, as DNA: TGTGCCAGCAGCTCATTGGGACTAGATCCTGAGCAGTACTTC.

This clonotype was seen more than once but under ten times. The rearrangement links TRBV29-1 to TRBJ2-1, with a weak D call TRBD2 (6 bases). This CDR3 is 11 amino acids long. Trimming removed 7 bases at V and 8 bases at J, with 12 bases between. Germline V gives CDR1 SQVTM, CDR2 ANQGSEA. The CDR3 protein is CSARDSYEQFF. The CDR3 nucleotides read TGCAGCGCCAGGGACTCGTATGAGCAGTTCTTC.

The V call is TRBV7-6, the J call TRBJ2-7; D is tentatively TRBD1 or TRBD2 (5 bases each). Looked up from germline, CDR1 is SGHVS and CDR2 is FNYEAQ. V was clipped by 4 bases and J by 2 bases, with 18 bases between them. The CDR3 sequence is 16 residues long. CDR3 sequence: CASSSRLRDRTYEQYF. For the CDR3, the DNA is TGTGCCAGCAGCTCCAGACTCCGGGACCGAACCTACGAGCAGTACTTC. Using reference TRBV7-6 and TRBJ2-7 for the parts outside the CDR3, the full variable domain is GAGVSQSPRYKVTKRGQDVALRCDPISGHVSLYWYRQALGQGPEFLTYFNYEAQQDKSGLPNDRFSAERPEGSISTLTIQRTEQRDSAMYRCASSSRLRDRTYEQYFGPGTRLTVT.

The gene calls are TRBV25-1 and TRBJ2-1; D possibly uses TRBD1 or TRBD2 (5 bases each). Trimming stripped 6 bases from V and 1 base from J, with 13 bases between. CDR3 length: 15 amino acids. Germline V gives CDR1 MGHDK, CDR2 SYGVNS. The CDR3 is CASRGPPESYNEQFF. For the CDR3, the DNA is TGTGCCAGCAGGGGACCCCCAGAGTCCTACAATGAGCAGTTCTTC.

The CDR3 is CSATLRQHYNEQFF. CDR3 DNA: TGCAGTGCTACCCTCAGGCAGCATTACAATGAGCAGTTCTTC. This chain joins TRBV20-1 and TRBJ2-1, with D unclear. V was trimmed by 4 bases and J by 4 bases, leaving 14 bases between them. The CDR3 has 14 residues. Germline values: CDR1 DFQATT, CDR2 SNEGSKA (reference sequence).

V usage is TRBV30 and J usage is TRBJ2-5; a weak D match, TRBD2 (6 bases). The CDR3 loop spans 13 amino acids. V gave up 5 bases and J gave up 6 bases, with 16 bases separating them. Germline CDR1 reads GTSNPN; CDR2 reads SVGIG (reference sequence). The CDR3 is CAWGYVGGKTQYF. CDR3 DNA: TGTGCCTGGGGATACGTCGGGGGAAAGACCCAGTACTTC.

The table lists this clonotype with a few counts. The chain is built from TRBV4-1 and TRBJ2-3; tentative D call: TRBD1 (5 bases). Looked up from germline, CDR1 is MGHRA and CDR2 is YSYEKL. Between the trimmed V and J ends, which lost 4 bases and 6 bases, there was a span of 17 bases. The CDR3 runs to 15 residues. The CDR3 DNA reads as TGCGCCAGCAGCCTATCCCAGGGTACCCCCGATACGCAGTATTTT. It translates to CASSLSQGTPDTQYF.

This clonotype occurred once. This rearrangement joins TRBV20-1 to TRBJ2-7; 9 nucleotides line up with TRBD1. Judging by the DNA end, TRBJ2-5 fits better; the J call may be wrong. The germline V gene has CDR1 DFQATT and CDR2 SNEGSKA (reference sequence). The CDR3 runs 14 residues. CDR3 coding DNA: TGCAGTGCTGGCACCGGGACAGGGAGGAAGACCCAGTACTTC. The encoded protein is CSAGTGTGRKTQYF.

The J gene is TRBJ2-1, the V gene TRBV13; 8 nucleotides align to TRBD2. Looked up from germline, CDR1 is PRHDT and CDR2 is FYEKMQ (reference sequence). The junction had 5 bases not matched to a gene; V was cut back by 5 bases and J by 8 bases. CDR3 length equals 13 residues. CDR3 nucleotides: TGTGCCAGCAGCGCAACTAGCGGTCATGAGCAGTTCTTC. This translates into CASSATSGHEQFF.

This clonotype was seen only a few times. The chain is built from TRBV7-2 and TRBJ2-3; 9 nucleotides match TRBD2. CDR3 length: 14 amino acids. CDR1 is SGHTA, CDR2 FQGNSA, per germline. V dropped 6 bases and J dropped 5; count of bases not matched to a gene: 6. The chain's CDR3 is CASRTLAGIDTQYF. CDR3 nucleotide sequence: TGTGCCAGCAGAACCCTAGCGGGGATAGATACGCAGTATTTT.

This sequence joins TRBV25-1 and TRBJ1-6, with a possible D match to TRBD1 (5 bases). The CDR3 extends over 15 amino acids. Germline CDR1 MGHDK, CDR2 SYGVNS. With 5 bases removed from V and 0 bases from J, the gap between germline ends came to 8 bases. This CDR3 reads CASSTGGSYNSPLHF. As DNA, the CDR3 is TGTGCCAGCAGTACGGGGGGCTCCTATAATTCACCCCTCCACTTT.

The CDR3 DNA sequence: TGCGCCAGCAGCCAAGATGGGCAGAGCCGTGGCTACACCTTC. Translating it yields CASSQDGQSRGYTF. This chain joins TRBV4-1 and TRBJ1-2, with D unresolved. CDR3 size: 14 residues. Between the trimmed V and J ends, which lost 0 bases and 7 bases, there was a span of 12 bases. Germline V gives CDR1 MGHRA, CDR2 YSYEKL.